This TCR beta chain emerged from a study of T cells in Graves' hyperthyroidism and ophthalmopathy. On the study more broadly: The authors collected peripheral blood at initial diagnosis, before any treatment.

Amplified TCR beta CDR3 regions derived from RNA transcripts. HTBI primers were used for first-round RT-PCR of the TCR CDR3. MiXCR, run by TCRdb on the multiplex PCR reads, gives a single entry per CDR3 protein. The table shows about 760,000 distinct CDR3 sequences, with under 45% occurring only once. Study results and caveats: Blood also carried most thyroid clonotypes expanded above 0.001.

Of note for this clonotype: What it binds is not known.

The junction had 7 bases not matched to a gene; V was cut back by 5 bases and J by 1 base. The germline gives CDR1 MNHEY, CDR2 SVGAGI. The CDR3 covers 16 residues. The gene calls are TRBV6-5 and TRBJ2-5, with 10 bases aligning to TRBD2. The specimen was blood. This receptor was obtained from a woman in her 40s with Graves' hyperthyroidism. The CDR3 loop is CASSTRTSGSQETQYF. The DNA of the CDR3 is TGTGCCAGCAGTACCCGGACTAGCGGATCCCAAGAGACCCAGTACTTC.